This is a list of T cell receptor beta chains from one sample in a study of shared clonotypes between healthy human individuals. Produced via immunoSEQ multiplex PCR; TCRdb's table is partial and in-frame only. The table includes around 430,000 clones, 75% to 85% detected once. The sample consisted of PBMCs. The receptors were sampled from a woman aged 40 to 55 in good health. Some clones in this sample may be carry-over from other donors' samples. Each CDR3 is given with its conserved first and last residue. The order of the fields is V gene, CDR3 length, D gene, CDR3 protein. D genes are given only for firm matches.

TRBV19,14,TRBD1,CATTGQGEVDGYTF
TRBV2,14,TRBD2,CASNLAGGDSEQFF
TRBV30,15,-,CAWSVQSGWAYEQYF
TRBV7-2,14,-,CASSLDAGTDTQYF
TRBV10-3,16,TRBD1,CAISESGDRVNQPQHF
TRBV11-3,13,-,CASSLARGGTQYF
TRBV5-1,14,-,CASSLRGGNNEQFF
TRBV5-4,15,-,CASSLVQRADNEQFF
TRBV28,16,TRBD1,CASSQGQGFFSGEQYF
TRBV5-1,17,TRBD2,CASSPAGGDPSLGEQFF
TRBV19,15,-,CASSMHLWGYTEQYF
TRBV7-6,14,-,CASSLDGGGNIQYF
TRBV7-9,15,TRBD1,CASSFRTGSTDTQYF
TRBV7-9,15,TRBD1,CASTSTDRANYGYTF
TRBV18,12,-,CASSRTRGEQYF
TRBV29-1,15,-,CSVEVTITGLYGYTF
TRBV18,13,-,CASSRPGASEQFF
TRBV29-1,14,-,CSVSVLGWQETQYF
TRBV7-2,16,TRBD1,CASRIPGQGTNYGYTF
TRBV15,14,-,CATRWTRGIETQYF
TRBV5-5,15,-,CASSLFPAEGNIQYF
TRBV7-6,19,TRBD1,CASSLEGGRGRLTNTEAFF
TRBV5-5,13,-,CASSLEGSTEQYF
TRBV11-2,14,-,CASSLSGGTDTQYF
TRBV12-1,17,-,CASSPLRGPDSGNTIYF
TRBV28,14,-,CASSLSLREQPQHF
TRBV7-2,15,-,CASTDTRAASYEQYF
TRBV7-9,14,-,CASSLAGPTDTQYF
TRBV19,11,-,CASRRGYGYTF
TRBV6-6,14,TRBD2,CASEGTSGNNEQFF
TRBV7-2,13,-,CASSLIAQETQYF
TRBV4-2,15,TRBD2,CASSRGRDGFYEQYF
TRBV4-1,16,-,CASTQWGGSGNYGYTF
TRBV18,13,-,CASSPSSTGELFF
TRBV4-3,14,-,CASSLRTANYGYTF